A single sample gave rise to the 13 T cell receptor beta chains below, sequenced in a study of STAT3 mutations in large granular lymphocyte leukemia. Study-wide findings and caveats: Every T-LGLL patient had at least one immunodominant TCRbeta clonotype.

Their recognized antigens are unknown. Clones were read by immunoSEQ multiplex PCR, and TCRdb kept only the in-frame ones, dropping some. Of approximately 43,000 clones in the sample, about 81% were seen once. The sample comprised PBMCs. These receptors were collected from a human donor with T large granular lymphocyte leukemia. Some clones in this sample may be carry-over from other donors' samples.

Only a few counts were recorded for this clone. In DNA form, the CDR3 reads TGTGCCAGCATCAGGACAGGGAGGTATGGCTACACCTTC. It codes for CASIRTGRYGYTF. V gene TRBV6-1 combines with J gene TRBJ1-2, with 8 bases fitting TRBD1. V trimming: 7 bases; J trimming: 5 bases; junction bases outside the gene matches: 6. Germline V gene data show CDR1 as MNHNS and CDR2 as SASEGT. The CDR3 contains 13 residues.

The chain combines TRBV10-2 with TRBJ2-4; the match to TRBD2 covers 11 bases. Losses at the gene ends were 8 bases for V and 5 bases for J; bases not matched to a gene: 2. The V gene's germline CDR1 is WSHSY and CDR2 SAAADI. The CDR3 extends over 13 amino acids. CDR3 loop: CASLLAGENIQYF. CDR3 nucleotides: TGCGCCAGCCTACTAGCGGGGGAAAACATTCAGTACTTC.

In DNA form, the CDR3 reads TGTGCCAGCTCACCGACAGGGGGCAGGGAAGCTTTCTTT. It encodes CASSPTGGREAFF. This chain connects TRBV18 to TRBJ1-1; TRBD1 agrees at 10 bases. Germline CDR1 is KGHSH and CDR2 is LQKENI. The V and J ends lost 3 bases and 8 bases, in that order; junction bases with no gene match: 3. The length of the CDR3 is 13 residues.

This chain joins TRBV12-1 and TRBJ1-1. TRBV12-1 constitutes a pseudogene. This CDR3 is built from 11 residues. CDR3 bases: TGTGCCAGCAGCGGCGGGGCTGAAGCTTTCTTT. It translates to CASSGGAEAFF.

The chain combines TRBV7-2 with TRBJ2-5; D remains unclear. This CDR3 region has 12 residues. V was shortened by 5 bases and J by 5 bases, with 9 bases between the two germline ends. Germline V gives CDR1 SGHTA, CDR2 FQGNSA. The chain's CDR3 is CASSTLGETQYF. The CDR3 DNA follows: TGTGCCAGCAGCACCTTAGGGGAGACCCAGTACTTC. Full variable domain (missing parts from reference TRBV7-2 and TRBJ2-5): GAGVSQSPSNKVTEKGKDVELRCDPISGHTALYWYRQSLGQGLEFLIYFQGNSAPDKSGLPSDRFSAERTGGSVSTLTIQRTQQEDSAVYLCASSTLGETQYFGPGTRLLVL.

The chain couples TRBV5-1 to TRBJ1-2; D is perhaps TRBD1 (5 bases). CDR1 is SGHRS, CDR2 YFSETQ, per germline. The CDR3 extends over 16 amino acids. V lost 0 bases and J lost 8, with 20 bases in between. CDR3 loop: CASSLDGAGLSGGYTF. CDR3 DNA: TGCGCCAGCAGCTTGGATGGGGCTGGGCTCTCGGGCGGCTACACCTTC.

The chain has TRBV7-9 and TRBJ2-5; D remains ambiguous. This CDR3 is 14 amino acids long. V was pared by 5 bases and J by 2 bases, with 12 bases between. Germline V gene lookup returns CDR1 SEHNR and CDR2 FQNEAQ (reference sequence). Here the CDR3 DNA reads TGTGCCAGCAGCCCCCATTGGGCGCAAGAGACCCAGTACTTC. Its translation: CASSPHWAQETQYF.

The genes are TRBV7-9 and TRBJ1-3, with a tentative D call TRBD1 (6 bases). There are 16 residues in the CDR3. Germline V lookup: CDR1 SEHNR, CDR2 FQNEAQ (reference sequence). Trimming removed 3 bases at V and 2 bases at J, with 14 bases between. CDR3 in DNA: TGTGCCAGCAGCTTTAAGGGGGTTCCTCCTGGAAACACCATATATTTT. Amino acid sequence: CASSFKGVPPGNTIYF.

V usage is TRBV6-5 and J usage is TRBJ2-1, with D tentatively TRBD2 (5 bases). V gave up 2 bases and J gave up 0 bases, with 8 bases separating them. Germline V gene sequence: CDR1 MNHEY, CDR2 SVGAGI. The CDR3 length is 15 residues. The CDR3 loop reads CASSYRRSSYNEQFF. The CDR3 nucleotides are TGTGCCAGCAGTTACAGGAGGAGCTCCTACAATGAGCAGTTCTTC.

This chain connects TRBV5-4 to TRBJ1-1; no clear D. Trimming took 4 bases from V and 7 from J, leaving 11 bases between them. Germline lookup yields CDR1 SGHNT and CDR2 YYREEE (reference sequence). This CDR3 is built from 12 residues. Here the CDR3 DNA reads TGTGCCAGCAGCCGAGGTCAAGTTGAAGCTTTCTTT. Encoded protein: CASSRGQVEAFF.

This clone was counted between two and nine times. V gene TRBV6-6 combines with J gene TRBJ1-2; 7 nucleotides line up with TRBD1. Germline loops: CDR1 MNHNY, CDR2 SVGAGI (reference sequence). The CDR3 contains 14 residues. Trimming removed 6 bases from V and 8 bases from J; junction bases left unmatched: 12. The CDR3 DNA sequence: TGTGCCAGCAGCCCGGTGAGACAGGGCGGCGGCTACACCTTC. The encoded protein is CASSPVRQGGGYTF.

This clone is medium-sized (0.01 to 0.1%) within its sample. The rearrangement uses TRBV13 and TRBJ2-7; possibly TRBD2 for D (6 bases). Trimming took 6 bases from V and 5 from J, leaving 17 bases between them. CDR1 PRHDT and CDR2 FYEKMQ come from the germline V gene (reference sequence). The CDR3 is made up of 14 amino acids. CDR3 loop: CASSRGSPRHEQYF. The CDR3 DNA reads TGTGCCAGCAGTCGGGGGTCTCCGCGACACGAGCAGTACTTC.

The chain joins TRBV6-5 to TRBJ2-1, with 13 bases that match TRBD2. The CDR3 totals 14 residues. Losses at the gene ends were 6 bases for V and 14 bases for J; bases not matched to a gene: 10. CDR1 and CDR2 (germline): MNHEY, SVGAGI. This CDR3 is CASRPGTSGTGKFF. The CDR3 nucleotides read TGTGCCAGCAGGCCCGGGACTAGCGGGACGGGGAAGTTCTTC.